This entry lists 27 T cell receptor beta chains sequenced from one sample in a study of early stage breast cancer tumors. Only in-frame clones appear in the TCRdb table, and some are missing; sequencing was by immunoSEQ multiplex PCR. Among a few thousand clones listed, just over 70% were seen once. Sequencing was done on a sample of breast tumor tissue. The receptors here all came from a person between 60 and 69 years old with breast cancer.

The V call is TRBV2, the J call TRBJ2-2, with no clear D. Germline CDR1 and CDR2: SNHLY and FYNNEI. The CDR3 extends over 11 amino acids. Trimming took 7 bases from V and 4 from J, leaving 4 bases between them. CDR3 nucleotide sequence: TGTGCCAGCAAGTTCACCGGGGAGCTGTTTTTT. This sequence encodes CASKFTGELFF.

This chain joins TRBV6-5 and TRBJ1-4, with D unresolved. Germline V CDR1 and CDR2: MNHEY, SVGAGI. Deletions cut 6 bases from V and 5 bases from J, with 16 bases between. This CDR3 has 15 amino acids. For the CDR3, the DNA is TGTGCCAGCAGCCACACCCGACTAAAAAATGAAAAACTGTTTTTT. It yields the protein CASSHTRLKNEKLFF.

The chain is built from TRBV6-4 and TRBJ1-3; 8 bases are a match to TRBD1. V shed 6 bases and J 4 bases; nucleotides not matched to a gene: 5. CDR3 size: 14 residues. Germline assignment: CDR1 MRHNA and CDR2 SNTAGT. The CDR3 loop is CASSARGRGNTIYF. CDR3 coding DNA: TGTGCCAGCAGCGCCAGGGGGCGAGGAAACACCATATATTTT.

The CDR3 region is CASNQGATNEKLFF. CDR3 sequence (DNA): TGTGCCAGCAATCAGGGGGCAACTAATGAAAAACTGTTTTTT. The V and J genes are TRBV2 and TRBJ1-4; 7 bases fit TRBD1. This CDR3 is 14 amino acids long. CDR1 and CDR2 from the germline V gene are SNHLY and FYNNEI. The V gene end was trimmed by 7 bases and the J gene end by 0 bases; junction bases not matched to a gene: 2.

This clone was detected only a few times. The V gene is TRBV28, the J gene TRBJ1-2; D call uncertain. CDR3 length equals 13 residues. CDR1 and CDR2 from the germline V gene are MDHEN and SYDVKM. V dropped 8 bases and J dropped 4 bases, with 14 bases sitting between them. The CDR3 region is CASPRRSPYGYTF. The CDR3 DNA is TGTGCCAGCCCCCGGCGGAGTCCCTATGGCTACACCTTC.

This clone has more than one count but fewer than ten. The CDR3: CSSAGDVDTGELFF. The CDR3 DNA is TGCAGCTCCGCGGGGGATGTGGACACCGGGGAGCTGTTTTTT. The chain has TRBV29-1 and TRBJ2-2; 7 positions agree with TRBD2. This CDR3 is 14 amino acids long. Looked up from germline, CDR1 is SQVTM and CDR2 is ANQGSEA. Trimming took 8 bases from V and 3 from J; bases not matched to a gene: 9.

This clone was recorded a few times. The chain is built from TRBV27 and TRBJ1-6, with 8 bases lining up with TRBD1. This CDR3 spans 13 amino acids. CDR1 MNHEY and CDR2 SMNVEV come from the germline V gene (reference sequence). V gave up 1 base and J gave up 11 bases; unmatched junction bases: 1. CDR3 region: CASSLYRGTPLHF. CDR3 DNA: TGTGCCAGCAGTTTATACAGGGGGACACCCCTCCACTTT.

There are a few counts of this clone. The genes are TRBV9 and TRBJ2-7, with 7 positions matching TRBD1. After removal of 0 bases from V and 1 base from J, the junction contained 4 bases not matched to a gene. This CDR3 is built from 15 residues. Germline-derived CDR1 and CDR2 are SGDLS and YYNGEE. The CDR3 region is CASSVGQGHSYEQYF. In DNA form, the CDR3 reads TGTGCCAGCAGCGTAGGACAGGGCCATTCCTACGAGCAGTACTTC.

Here the CDR3 DNA reads TGTGCCAGCAGCTTAGCTACAGGGGGCTACGAGCAGTACTTC. Protein: CASSLATGGYEQYF. V usage is TRBV7-8 and J usage is TRBJ2-7; TRBD1 aligns across 8 bases. The CDR3 has 14 residues. V was clipped by 0 bases and J by 3 bases; unmatched bases: 1. Per the germline V gene, CDR1 is SGHVS and CDR2 is FQNEAQ.

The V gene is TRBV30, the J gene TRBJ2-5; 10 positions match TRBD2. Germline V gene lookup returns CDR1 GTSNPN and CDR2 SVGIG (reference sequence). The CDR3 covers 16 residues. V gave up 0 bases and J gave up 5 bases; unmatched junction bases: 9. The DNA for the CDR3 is TGTGCCTGGAGTGTTGGAGCGGGGGGGGTAGCGGAGACCCAGTACTTC. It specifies CAWSVGAGGVAETQYF.

The DNA of the CDR3 is TGTGCCAGCAGTTTCCTAGGCCCCGCCGTGACAGATACGCAGTATTTT. Amino acid sequence: CASSFLGPAVTDTQYF. The genes are TRBV28 and TRBJ2-3; no clear D. The CDR3 has 16 amino acids. The germline gives CDR1 MDHEN, CDR2 SYDVKM. Trimming left V 3 bases short and J 3 bases short, with 16 bases between.

The CDR3, as DNA: TGCAGCGTTGGGGGACAGCAGAATCAGCCCCAGCATTTT. Amino acids: CSVGGQQNQPQHF. The genes are TRBV29-1 and TRBJ1-5, with 7 bases lining up with TRBD1. The CDR3 runs 13 residues. V trimming: 4 bases; J trimming: 4 bases; junction bases outside the gene matches: 4. Germline-derived CDR1 and CDR2 are SQVTM and ANQGSEA. The whole variable domain, remainder taken from reference TRBV29-1 and TRBJ1-5, is SAVISQKPSRDICQRGTSLTIQCQVDSQVTMMFWYRQQPGQSLTLIATANQGSEATYESGFVIDKFPISRPNLTFSTLTVSNMSPEDSSIYLCSVGGQQNQPQHFGDGTRLSIL.

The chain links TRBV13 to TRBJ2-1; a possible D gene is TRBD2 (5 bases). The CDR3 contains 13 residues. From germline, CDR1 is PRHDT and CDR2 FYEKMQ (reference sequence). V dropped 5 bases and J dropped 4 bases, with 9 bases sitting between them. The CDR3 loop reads CASSRGQYNEQFF. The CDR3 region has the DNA TGTGCCAGCAGCCGGGGTCAGTACAATGAGCAGTTCTTC.

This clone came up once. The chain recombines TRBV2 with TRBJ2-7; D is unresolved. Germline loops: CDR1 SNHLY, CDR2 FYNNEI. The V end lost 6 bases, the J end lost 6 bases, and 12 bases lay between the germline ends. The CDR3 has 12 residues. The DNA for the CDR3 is TGTGCCAGCAGGCCTTTCGGTGCCGAGCAGTACTTC. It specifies CASRPFGAEQYF.

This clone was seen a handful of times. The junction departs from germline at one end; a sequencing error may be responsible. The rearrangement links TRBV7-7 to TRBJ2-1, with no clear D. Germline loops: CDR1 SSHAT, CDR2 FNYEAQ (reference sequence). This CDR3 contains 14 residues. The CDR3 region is CASSSGPDPGEQFF. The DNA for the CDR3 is TGTGCTAGCAGCTCAGGACCCGATCCCGGAGAGCAGTTCTTC.

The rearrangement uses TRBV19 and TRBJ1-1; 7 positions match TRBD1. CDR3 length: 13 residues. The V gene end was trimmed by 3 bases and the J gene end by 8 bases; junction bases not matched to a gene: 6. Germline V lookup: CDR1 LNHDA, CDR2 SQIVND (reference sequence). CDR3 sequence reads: CASSIRDRDEAFF. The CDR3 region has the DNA TGTGCCAGTAGTATCCGGGACAGAGACGAAGCTTTCTTT. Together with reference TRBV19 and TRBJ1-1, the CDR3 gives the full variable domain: DGGITQSPKYLFRKEGQNVTLSCEQNLNHDAMYWYRQDPGQGLRLIYYSQIVNDFQKGDIAEGYSVSREKKESFPLTVTSAQKNPTAFYLCASSIRDRDEAFFGQGTRLTVV.

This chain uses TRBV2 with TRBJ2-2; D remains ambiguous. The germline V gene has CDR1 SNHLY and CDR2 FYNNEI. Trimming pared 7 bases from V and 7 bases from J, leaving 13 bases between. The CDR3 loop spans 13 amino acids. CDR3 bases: TGTGCCAGCAAAAGCAGTCTAAGCGGGGAGCTGTTTTTT. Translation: CASKSSLSGELFF.

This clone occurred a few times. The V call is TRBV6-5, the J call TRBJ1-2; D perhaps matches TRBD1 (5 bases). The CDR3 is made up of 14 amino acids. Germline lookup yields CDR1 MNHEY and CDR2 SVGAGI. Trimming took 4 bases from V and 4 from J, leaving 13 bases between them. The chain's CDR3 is CASSSTGGGYGYTF. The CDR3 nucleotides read TGTGCCAGCAGTTCTACGGGGGGGGGCTATGGCTACACCTTC.

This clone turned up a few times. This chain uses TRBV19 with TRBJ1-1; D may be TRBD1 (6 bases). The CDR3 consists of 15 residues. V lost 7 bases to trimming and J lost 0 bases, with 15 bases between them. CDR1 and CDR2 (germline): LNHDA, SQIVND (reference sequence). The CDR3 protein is CASTIGDNLNTEAFF. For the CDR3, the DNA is TGTGCCAGTACCATAGGGGACAATTTGAACACTGAAGCTTTCTTT.

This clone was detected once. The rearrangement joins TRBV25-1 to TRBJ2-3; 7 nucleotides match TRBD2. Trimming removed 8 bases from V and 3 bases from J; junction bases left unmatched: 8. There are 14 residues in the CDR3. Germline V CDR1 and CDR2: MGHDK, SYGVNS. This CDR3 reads CASARGGGTDTQYF. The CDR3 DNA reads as TGTGCCAGCGCCCGTGGGGGGGGAACAGATACGCAGTATTTT.

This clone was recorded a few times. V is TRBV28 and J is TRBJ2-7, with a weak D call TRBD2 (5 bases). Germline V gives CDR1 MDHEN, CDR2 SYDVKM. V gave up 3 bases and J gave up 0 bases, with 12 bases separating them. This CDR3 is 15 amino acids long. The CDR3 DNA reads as TGTGCCAGCAGTTTCGAGAGACTAAGCTCCTACGAGCAGTACTTC. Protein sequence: CASSFERLSSYEQYF. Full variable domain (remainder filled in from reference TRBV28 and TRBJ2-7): DVKVTQSSRYLVKRTGEKVFLECVQDMDHENMFWYRQDPGLGLRLIYFSYDVKMKEKGDIPEGYSVSREKKERFSLILESASTNQTSMYLCASSFERLSSYEQYFGPGTRLTVT.

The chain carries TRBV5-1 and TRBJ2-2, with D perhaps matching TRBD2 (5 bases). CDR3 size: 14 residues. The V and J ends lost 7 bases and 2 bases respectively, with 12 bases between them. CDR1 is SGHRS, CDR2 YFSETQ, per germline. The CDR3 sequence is CASGPGVNTGELFF. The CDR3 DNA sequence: TGCGCCAGCGGCCCCGGGGTCAACACCGGGGAGCTGTTTTTT.

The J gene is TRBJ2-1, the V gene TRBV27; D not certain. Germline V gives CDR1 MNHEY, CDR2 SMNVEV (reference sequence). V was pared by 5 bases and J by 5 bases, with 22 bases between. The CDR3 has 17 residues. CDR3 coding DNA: TGTGCCAGCAGTCTCCGCCTTACACCAACCGACAACAATGAGCAGTTCTTC. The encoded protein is CASSLRLTPTDNNEQFF.

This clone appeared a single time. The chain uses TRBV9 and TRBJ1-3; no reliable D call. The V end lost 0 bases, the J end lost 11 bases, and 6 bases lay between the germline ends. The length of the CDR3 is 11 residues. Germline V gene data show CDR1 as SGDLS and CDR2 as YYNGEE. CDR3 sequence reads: CASSVGGPIYF. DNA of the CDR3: TGTGCCAGCAGCGTAGGAGGGCCCATATATTTT.

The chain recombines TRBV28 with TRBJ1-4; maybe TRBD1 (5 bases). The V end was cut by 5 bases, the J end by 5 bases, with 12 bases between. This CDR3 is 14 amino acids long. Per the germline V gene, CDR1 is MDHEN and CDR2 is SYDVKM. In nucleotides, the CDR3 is TGTGCCAGCAGTACAGGTTTCAAAAATGAAAAACTGTTTTTT. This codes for CASSTGFKNEKLFF.

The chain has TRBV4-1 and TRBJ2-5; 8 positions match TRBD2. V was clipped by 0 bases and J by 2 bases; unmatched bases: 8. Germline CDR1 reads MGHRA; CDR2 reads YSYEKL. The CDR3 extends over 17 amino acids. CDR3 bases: TGCGCCAGCAGCCAAGATCCAGCGGGGGCCCTACAAGAGACCCAGTACTTC. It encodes CASSQDPAGALQETQYF.

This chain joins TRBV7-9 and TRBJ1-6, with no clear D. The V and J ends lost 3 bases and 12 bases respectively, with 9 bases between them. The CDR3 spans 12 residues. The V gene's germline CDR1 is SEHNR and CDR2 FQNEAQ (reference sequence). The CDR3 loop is CASSLGSGPLHF. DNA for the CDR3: TGTGCCAGCAGCTTGGGAAGTGGACCCCTCCACTTT.